Shown below are 23 T cell receptor beta chains from a single sample sequenced in a study of long-term antiretroviral therapy in people with HIV. A v3.0 immunoSEQ assay was performed at survey level. Method: immunoSEQ multiplex PCR; TCRdb's copy keeps in-frame clones and lacks some. The sample carries roughly 14,000 clones, 80% to 90% recorded once. The sequencing used unsorted PBMCs, collected roughly 2.3 years before starting antiretroviral therapy. Receptors originate from a woman in her twenties or thirties with HIV.

This chain uses TRBV6-5 with TRBJ1-6; D possibly corresponds to TRBD1 (5 bases). This CDR3 comprises 13 residues. V was pared by 4 bases and J by 9 bases, with 10 bases between. The germline CDR1 and CDR2 sequences are MNHEY and SVGAGI. This CDR3 is CASSFQGGSPLHF. Written as DNA, the CDR3 is TGTGCCAGCAGTTTTCAGGGAGGTTCACCCCTCCACTTT.

The V gene is TRBV19, the J gene TRBJ1-5; a possible D gene is TRBD1 (5 bases). The CDR3 is 13 amino acids. Per the germline V gene, CDR1 is LNHDA and CDR2 is SQIVND (reference sequence). Between the trimmed V and J ends, which lost 0 bases and 5 bases, there was a span of 5 bases. The CDR3 sequence: CASSIDRDQPQHF. The CDR3 coding sequence is TGTGCCAGTAGTATAGACAGGGATCAGCCCCAGCATTTT.

This chain connects TRBV28 to TRBJ1-6; D remains unclear. Germline V gene lookup returns CDR1 MDHEN and CDR2 SYDVKM. The CDR3 length is 13 residues. Trimming shortened V by 2 bases and J by 8 bases, and 7 bases separated the two germline ends. The CDR3 DNA reads TGTGCCAGCAGTTTACTCATGGATTCACCCCTCCACTTT. Its protein product is CASSLLMDSPLHF.

The rearrangement links TRBV6-5 to TRBJ1-2; D is unclear. V dropped 5 bases and J dropped 0 bases, with 13 bases sitting between them. CDR3 length: 15 residues. Germline V lookup: CDR1 MNHEY, CDR2 SVGAGI. The DNA of the CDR3 is TGTGCCAGCAGTAAATCAGACTGGACTAACTATGGCTACACCTTC. Its protein is CASSKSDWTNYGYTF.

The V gene is TRBV14, the J gene TRBJ2-2; 9 bases are shared with TRBD2. V dropped 4 bases and J dropped 3; count of bases not matched to a gene: 3. Per germline, CDR1 SGHDN and CDR2 FVKESK. The CDR3 is 15 residues long. The DNA of the CDR3 is TGTGCCAGCAGCCTAGCGGGGGCCTACACCGGGGAGCTGTTTTTT. Its translation: CASSLAGAYTGELFF.

In its sample, this clone was seen once. V usage is TRBV6-6 and J usage is TRBJ1-2, with D unclear. V was pared by 0 bases and J by 2 bases, with 10 bases between. The CDR3 is 15 amino acids. The germline gives CDR1 MNHNY, CDR2 SVGAGI (reference sequence). The CDR3 reads CASSYSLSDNYGYTF. The CDR3 region has the DNA TGTGCCAGCAGTTACTCGTTGTCAGACAACTATGGCTACACCTTC.

The chain recombines TRBV29-1 with TRBJ1-1, with D tentatively TRBD1 (5 bases). Trimming removed 4 bases from V and 7 bases from J, with 16 bases in between. There are 13 residues in the CDR3. The germline V gene encodes CDR1 SQVTM and CDR2 ANQGSEA. The CDR3 loop is CSVGGRDGYEAFF. The DNA for the CDR3 is TGCAGCGTTGGGGGCAGGGACGGGTATGAAGCTTTCTTT.

This rearrangement joins TRBV30 to TRBJ1-2; 9 bases are shared with TRBD1. CDR1 and CDR2 (germline): GTSNPN, SVGIG (reference sequence). The ends lost 4 bases at V and 5 bases at J; junction bases unmatched: 5. The CDR3 has 13 amino acids. CDR3 bases: TGTGCCTGGACGAGACAGGGGGGTTATGGCTACACCTTC. Translated: CAWTRQGGYGYTF.

A single count supports this clone. This sequence joins TRBV15 and TRBJ1-1, with no clear D. The CDR3 has 13 residues. V was trimmed by 5 bases and J by 1 base, leaving 8 bases between them. Germline V gives CDR1 LNHNV, CDR2 YYDKDF (reference sequence). CDR3 sequence (DNA): TGTGCCACCAGCCTCGGCAGGAACACTGAAGCTTTCTTT. Translated: CATSLGRNTEAFF. Drawing the rest from reference TRBV15 and TRBJ1-1, the complete variable domain is DAMVIQNPRYQVTQFGKPVTLSCSQTLNHNVMYWYQQKSSQAPKLLFHYYDKDFNNEADTPDNFQSRRPNTSFCFLDIRSPGLGDTAMYLCATSLGRNTEAFFGQGTRLTVV.

The chain joins TRBV2 to TRBJ2-3; 14 bases are shared with TRBD2. V was pared by 6 bases and J by 4 bases, with 3 bases of the junction left unmatched. Per the germline V gene, CDR1 is SNHLY and CDR2 is FYNNEI. CDR3 size: 15 residues. The CDR3 loop reads CASRGTSGGADTQYF. In DNA form, the CDR3 reads TGTGCCAGCAGAGGGACTAGCGGGGGCGCAGATACGCAGTATTTT.

The gene calls are TRBV27 and TRBJ1-3; D is unclear. This CDR3 region has 12 residues. CDR1 and CDR2 (germline): MNHEY, SMNVEV (reference sequence). V was trimmed by 6 bases and J by 2 bases, leaving 5 bases between them. The CDR3 DNA reads TGTGCCAGCAGGAGTCCTGGAAACACCATATATTTT. Its translation is CASRSPGNTIYF.

As to this clone: The sample carries other DNA sequences with the same CDR3. The chain couples TRBV7-2 to TRBJ1-5, with D unresolved. The CDR3 totals 14 residues. The V end was cut by 1 base, the J end by 5 bases, with 9 bases between. From germline, CDR1 is SGHTA and CDR2 FQGNSA. The CDR3 DNA is TGTGCCAGCAGCTTAGGCGGAGGTGATCAGCCCCAGCATTTT. As protein: CASSLGGGDQPQHF.

The chain carries TRBV5-4 and TRBJ1-1; D perhaps matches TRBD1 (6 bases). Trimming stripped 4 bases from V and 5 bases from J, with 15 bases between. Germline assignment: CDR1 SGHNT and CDR2 YYREEE (reference sequence). This CDR3 region has 14 residues. CDR3 amino acids: CASSIQGQRTEAFF. The DNA of the CDR3 is TGTGCCAGCAGCATACAGGGACAACGGACTGAAGCTTTCTTT.

Turning to this clone: Germline and junction disagree at one end, which may indicate a read error. V and J are TRBV30 and TRBJ2-1, with TRBD2 identical over 10 bases. There are 13 residues in the CDR3. Looked up from germline, CDR1 is GTSNPN and CDR2 is SVGIG (reference sequence). The CDR3 sequence is CARSGGASNEQFF. CDR3 nucleotide sequence: TGTGCCCGGAGCGGGGGGGCCAGCAATGAGCAGTTCTTC.

This chain connects TRBV11-2 to TRBJ1-2; 7 bases fit TRBD1. This CDR3 contains 15 residues. Germline V gives CDR1 SGHAT, CDR2 FQNNGV. V lost 5 bases to trimming and J lost 0 bases; unmatched junction nucleotides: 6. The CDR3 region is CASSPGTATNYGYTF. The CDR3 nucleotides are TGTGCCAGCAGCCCGGGGACAGCGACTAACTATGGCTACACCTTC.

The V gene is TRBV7-2, the J gene TRBJ1-2; 7 bases fit TRBD1. CDR1 and CDR2 (germline): SGHTA, FQGNSA. There are 16 residues in the CDR3. V lost 1 base and J lost 2; bases outside the gene matches: 7. DNA of the CDR3: TGTGCCAGCAGCTTAGAGGGCAGGGGGATAAACTATGGCTACACCTTC. Translating gives CASSLEGRGINYGYTF.

This chain connects TRBV15 to TRBJ2-1, with TRBD1 matching 9 bases. CDR3 size: 18 residues. Trimming at V came to 2 bases and at J to 9 bases, leaving 17 bases not matched to a gene. The V gene's germline CDR1 is LNHNV and CDR2 YYDKDF (reference sequence). The CDR3 loop reads CATSRYVPGTGFTGEQFF. CDR3 in DNA: TGTGCCACCAGCAGATACGTCCCCGGGACAGGGTTTACTGGTGAGCAGTTCTTC.

The V call is TRBV27, the J call TRBJ1-2; D is uncertain. With 5 bases removed from V and 5 bases from J, the gap between germline ends came to 12 bases. The CDR3 totals 13 residues. Per the germline V gene, CDR1 is MNHEY and CDR2 is SMNVEV (reference sequence). The CDR3 region has the DNA TGTGCCAGCAGTCCTAGACACGCATATGGCTACACCTTC. Amino acids: CASSPRHAYGYTF.

This chain connects TRBV2 to TRBJ1-1; D not resolved. Between the trimmed V and J ends, which lost 3 bases and 0 bases, there was a span of 5 bases. Germline CDR1 is SNHLY and CDR2 is FYNNEI. The CDR3 spans 13 residues. CDR3 amino acids: CASSDGLNTEAFF. CDR3 DNA sequence: TGTGCCAGCAGTGACGGATTGAACACTGAAGCTTTCTTT.

This chain connects TRBV18 to TRBJ2-2; 9 bases agree with TRBD1. The CDR3 contains 16 residues. Germline V gene sequence: CDR1 KGHSH, CDR2 LQKENI. V trimming: 5 bases; J trimming: 1 base; junction bases outside the gene matches: 5. The CDR3 region is CASSEMGQGNTGELFF. CDR3 coding DNA: TGTGCCAGCTCAGAGATGGGACAGGGGAACACCGGGGAGCTGTTTTTT.

The chain is built from TRBV5-8 and TRBJ2-3, with D possibly matching TRBD2 (5 bases). In germline, CDR1 is SGHTS, CDR2 YDEGEE. This CDR3 has 14 amino acids. Trimming removed 4 bases at V and 6 bases at J, with 15 bases between. The DNA for the CDR3 is TGTGCCAGCAGCCAGGTGGCGGGCGTTGATACGCAGTATTTT. Translated, it gives CASSQVAGVDTQYF.

The chain is built from TRBV18 and TRBJ2-3, with 7 nucleotides matching TRBD1. The length of the CDR3 is 17 residues. The germline gives CDR1 KGHSH, CDR2 LQKENI. The junction had 12 bases not matched to a gene; V was cut back by 6 bases and J by 0 bases. CDR3 in amino acids: CASSTQGTASSTDTQYF. In DNA, the CDR3 is TGTGCCAGCTCCACCCAAGGGACAGCGAGTAGCACAGATACGCAGTATTTT.

The genes are TRBV29-1 and TRBJ2-3, with TRBD1 matching 8 bases. There are 13 residues in the CDR3. The ends lost 7 bases at V and 2 bases at J; junction bases unmatched: 5. The germline V gene encodes CDR1 SQVTM and CDR2 ANQGSEA. DNA for the CDR3: TGCAGCGCTCAGGGGGCCCTCACAGATACGCAGTATTTT. It specifies CSAQGALTDTQYF.